Reported below is one T cell receptor (beta chain). This clone was counted once. Its antigen is currently not known. Nothing much larger sits one base from this clone, and base qualities are not available. The collaborating institutions used their own protocols to collect whole blood in K2EDTA tubes. For TCRbeta analysis, collaborators shipped samples in one of three forms: frozen whole blood, isolated PBMCs, or DNA extracted from either of those sample types. This sample is part of a study of blood T cell repertoires in COVID-19 (dated by TCRdb to 2018 to 2021). In terms of the full investigation: Samples from collaborators originated in the United States, Italy and Spain and spanned both the acute and convalescent phases of COVID-19. The repertoires were released in a freely available public database meant as a resource for research on the immune response to SARS-CoV-2. Nearly every sample came with metadata listing a de-identified subject ID, COVID-19 status, age in years and sex. Samples were obtained from the ongoing ImmuneRACE study (first 160 participants) and from approximately 1,200 subjects provided by 6 global collaborators. Subjects who had been exposed to COVID-19, were actively infected with it, or had recovered from it provided the deeply sampled blood TCRbeta repertoires that made up the dataset. Where available, HLA class I and class II types were obtained from metadata supplied by the sample provider rather than from assay-based typing. The prospective study material was composed of cDNA or gDNA derived from T cells, B-cell-depleted T cells, or PBMCs. Results and caveats for the whole study, not just this receptor: Clinical and demographic metadata were provided uncurated, with the amount varying by source and participant.

The immunoSEQ Assay, a bias-controlled multiplex PCR, was used to amplify TCRbeta CDR3 regions from genomic DNA. The original methods were these. Within the assay, amplification of reference gene primers was used to estimate how many nucleated cells each sample contained. Sequence reads were collapsed and filtered to measure the absolute abundance of every unique TCRbeta CDR3 rearrangement. For each sample, productive Simpson clonality was calculated by taking the square root of Simpson's diversity index across productive rearrangements. TCRdb obtained this table from immuneACCESS and retained in-frame rearrangements with V and J assigned. These tables miss some clones; where compared with another copy, unresolved V genes account for less than half of the shortfall, and the remainder is unexplained. The V and J calls and clone size were taken over from that table, and D and trimming were inferred from the DNA. The sample profile shows approximately 120,000 clones; 83% of them were found once. 18% of the sample is taken by the ten largest.

V loses 3 bases of germline sequence and J loses 3 bases, and the interval between the two ends is 8 bases. From a lookup of the germline V gene, CDR1 and CDR2 are MNHNS and SASEGT. The CDR3, from cysteine to phenylalanine, totals 13 residues. Of all the DNA, just the CDR3 is kept, 39 bases in frame from base 1. Sequencing was carried out using peripheral blood. The TCR originated in a woman aged 55-75 years with acute or convalescent COVID-19. This sequence uses TRBV6-1 and TRBJ1-2; TRBD1 is perhaps the D gene, given 5 matching bases. The nucleotides read TGTGCCAGCAGTGAGGGGGGGTACTATGGCTACACCTTC. The encoded protein is CASSEGGYYGYTF.